This T cell receptor beta chain was recovered during a study of blood T cell repertoires in COVID-19. Study at large: Both acute and convalescent COVID-19 samples were obtained from the United States, Italy and Spain. T cells, B-cell-depleted T cells, or PBMCs provided the cDNA or gDNA that served as material.

The CDR3 has 13 residues. CDR1 and CDR2 (germline): SGHKS, YYEKEE (reference sequence). As concerns this clone: At one end, the junction sequence differs from germline, possibly due to a read error.

Using immunoSEQ multiplex PCR, the repertoire was profiled, and TCRdb retains in-frame clones only, with some absent. The table includes 470,000 or so clones, approximately 85% detected once. The sequence was obtained from a human donor in a cohort sampled during active COVID-19. The sequencing input was peripheral blood. The chain combines TRBV5-5 with TRBJ2-3; tentative D call: TRBD2 (6 bases). Here the CDR3 reads CASSSISGSDSHF. The CDR3 DNA follows: TGTGCCAGCAGCTCTATCAGCGGGTCCGACTCCCATTTT.